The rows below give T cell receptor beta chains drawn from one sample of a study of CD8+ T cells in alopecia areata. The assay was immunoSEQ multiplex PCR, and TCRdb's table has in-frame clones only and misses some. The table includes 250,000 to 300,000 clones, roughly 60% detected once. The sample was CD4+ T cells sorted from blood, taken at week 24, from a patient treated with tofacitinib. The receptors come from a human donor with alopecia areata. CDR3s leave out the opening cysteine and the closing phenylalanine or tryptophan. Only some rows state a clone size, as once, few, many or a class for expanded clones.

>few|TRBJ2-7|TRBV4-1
ASSKRDSYEQY
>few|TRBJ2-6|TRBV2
ASSEEGVGANVLT
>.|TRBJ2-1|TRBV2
ASSDRVHDNEQF
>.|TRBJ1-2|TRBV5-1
ASSIETGQANYGYT
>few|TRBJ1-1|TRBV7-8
ASSSTMNTEAF
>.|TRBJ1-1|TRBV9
ASSVGGTGRSEAF
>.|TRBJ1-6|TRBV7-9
ASSFSPISPLH
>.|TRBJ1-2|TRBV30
AWSNLGVRYNYGYT
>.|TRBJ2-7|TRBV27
ASSLGRAGHEQY
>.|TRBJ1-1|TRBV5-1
ASSSGRAGTEAF
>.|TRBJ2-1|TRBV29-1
SVVVLAALSSYNEQF
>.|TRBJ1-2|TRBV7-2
ASSLWGRAYT
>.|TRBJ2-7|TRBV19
ASSIDHSSYEQY
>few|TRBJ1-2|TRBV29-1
SVEEGNGYT
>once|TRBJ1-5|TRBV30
AWRMGGHNQPQH
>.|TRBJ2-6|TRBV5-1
ASSLGMSSGANVLT
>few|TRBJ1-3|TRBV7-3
ASSLGNTIY
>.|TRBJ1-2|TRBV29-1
SVVLTGYGYT
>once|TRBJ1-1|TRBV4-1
ASSQGRRLRLGTEAF
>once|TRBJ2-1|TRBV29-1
SVEGGTEGYNEQF
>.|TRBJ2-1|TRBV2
ASSTGTSGGYEQF
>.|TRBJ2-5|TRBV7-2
ASTISDGEETQY
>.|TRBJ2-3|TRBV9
ASSVDEPTDTQY
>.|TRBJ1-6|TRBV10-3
AITQGDSPYNSPLH
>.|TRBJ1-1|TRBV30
AWSVRGGTEAF
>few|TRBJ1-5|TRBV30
AWSEYNNQPQH
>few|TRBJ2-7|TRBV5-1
ASSFMGDEQY
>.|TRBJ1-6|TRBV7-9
ASSPGQGSSPLH
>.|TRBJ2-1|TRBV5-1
ASSDPTRPPYNEQF
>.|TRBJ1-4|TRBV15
ATSKGENEKLF
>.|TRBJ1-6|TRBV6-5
ATRRTEGSPLH
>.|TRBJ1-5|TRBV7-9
ASRRDRDQPQH
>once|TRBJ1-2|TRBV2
ASSDTGGYGYT
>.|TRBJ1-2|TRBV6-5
ASSYPSQVGYT
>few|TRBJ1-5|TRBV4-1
ASSQGTGTGPESAQH
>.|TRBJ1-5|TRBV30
AWSGGTPNQPQH
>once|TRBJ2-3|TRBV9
ASSVLANTDTQY
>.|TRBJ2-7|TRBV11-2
ATREGQAYVEQY
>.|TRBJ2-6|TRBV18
ASSAQGAGANVLT
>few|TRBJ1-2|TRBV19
ASSLPQGDYGYT
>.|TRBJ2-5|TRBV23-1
ASSRNQGHRTGGKPFGETQY
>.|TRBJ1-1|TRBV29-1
SVGQGSLFGTEAF